Shown below are 6 T cell receptor beta chains from a single sample sequenced in a study of T cell changes during pregnancy in multiple sclerosis. Produced via immunoSEQ multiplex PCR; TCRdb's table is partial and in-frame only. Of 65,000 to 80,000 clones in the sample, roughly 93% are singletons; the top ten hold approximately 2.5%. The sequencing used peripheral blood, collected in the second trimester of pregnancy. The source is a female donor with multiple sclerosis, enrolled in a pregnancy study.

The CDR3 sequence: CASSLVGRAFYGYTF. The CDR3 coding sequence is TGTGCCAGCAGCTTAGTGGGCAGGGCCTTCTATGGCTACACCTTC. The genes are TRBV7-9 and TRBJ1-2; tentative D call: TRBD1 (5 bases). The length of the CDR3 is 15 residues. Per germline, CDR1 SEHNR and CDR2 FQNEAQ (reference sequence). V was pared by 1 base and J by 4 bases, with 13 bases between.

This clone was seen a single time. The chain links TRBV4-1 to TRBJ1-5, with TRBD1 matching 11 bases. Looked up from germline, CDR1 is MGHRA and CDR2 is YSYEKL. The junction had 9 bases not matched to a gene; V was cut back by 1 base and J by 7 bases. This CDR3 contains 17 residues. CDR3 protein: CASSQASGQGGRQPQHF. The DNA for the CDR3 is TGCGCCAGCAGCCAAGCTTCGGGACAGGGGGGGCGACAGCCCCAGCATTTT.

The chain couples TRBV5-4 to TRBJ2-1, with D possibly TRBD1 on 6 matching bases. V shed 2 bases and J shed 0 bases, with 15 bases lying between them. Germline CDR1 is SGHNT and CDR2 is YYREEE (reference sequence). The CDR3 sequence is 17 residues long. CDR3 amino acids: CASSFSTGRSSYNEQFF. CDR3 nucleotide sequence: TGTGCCAGCAGCTTCAGTACAGGGCGTAGCTCCTACAATGAGCAGTTCTTC.

The genes are TRBV11-2 and TRBJ2-5, with 15 bases identical to TRBD2. CDR3 length: 16 residues. From germline, CDR1 is SGHAT and CDR2 FQNNGV. The V gene end was trimmed by 5 bases and the J gene end by 5 bases; junction bases not matched to a gene: 6. Here the CDR3 reads CASSARTSGGEETQYF. The CDR3 DNA is TGTGCCAGCAGCGCTCGGACTAGCGGGGGGGAGGAGACCCAGTACTTC. Together with reference TRBV11-2 and TRBJ2-5, the CDR3 gives the full variable domain: EAGVAQSPRYKIIEKRQSVAFWCNPISGHATLYWYQQILGQGPKLLIQFQNNGVVDDSQLPKDRFSAERLKGVDSTLKIQPAKLEDSAVYLCASSARTSGGEETQYFGPGTRLLVL.

The rearrangement joins TRBV7-8 to TRBJ2-5; 9 bases are a match to TRBD2. The germline V gene encodes CDR1 SGHVS and CDR2 FQNEAQ. This CDR3 spans 15 amino acids. V shed 1 base and J 4 bases; nucleotides not matched to a gene: 4. The CDR3 sequence is CASSLGGGAGETQYF. Here the CDR3 DNA reads TGTGCCAGCAGCTTAGGCGGGGGGGCCGGAGAGACCCAGTACTTC. Variable domain in full (rest from reference TRBV7-8 and TRBJ2-5): GAGVSQSPRYKVAKRGQDVALRCDPISGHVSLFWYQQALGQGPEFLTYFQNEAQLDKSGLPSDRFFAERPEGSVSTLKIQRTQQEDSAVYLCASSLGGGAGETQYFGPGTRLLVL.

This clone is a singleton in its sample. This chain joins TRBV7-8 and TRBJ1-3; D not resolved. V was trimmed by 0 bases and J by 0 bases, leaving 6 bases between them. This CDR3 contains 15 residues. CDR1 is SGHVS, CDR2 FQNEAQ, per germline. CDR3 DNA sequence: TGTGCCAGCAGCTTAGCAACAGTCTCTGGAAACACCATATATTTT. Translation: CASSLATVSGNTIYF.